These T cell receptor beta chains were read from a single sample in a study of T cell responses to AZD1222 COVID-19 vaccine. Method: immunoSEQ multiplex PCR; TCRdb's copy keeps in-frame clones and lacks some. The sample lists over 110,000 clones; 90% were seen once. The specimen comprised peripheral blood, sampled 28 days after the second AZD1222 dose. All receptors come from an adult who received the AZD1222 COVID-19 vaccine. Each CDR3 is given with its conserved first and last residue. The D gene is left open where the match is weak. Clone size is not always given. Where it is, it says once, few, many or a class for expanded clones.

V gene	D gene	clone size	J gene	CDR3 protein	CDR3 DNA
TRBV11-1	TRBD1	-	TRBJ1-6	CASSFSGQGNSPLHF	TGTGCCAGCAGCTTCTCGGGACAGGGTAATTCACCCCTCCACTTT
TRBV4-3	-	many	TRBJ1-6	CASSQELVSLREPLHF	TGCGCCAGCAGCCAAGAGTTAGTCAGCCTCAGGGAGCCCCTCCACTTT
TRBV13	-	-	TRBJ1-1	CASSYAARAGGTTEAFF	TGTGCCAGCAGTTACGCCGCCAGGGCGGGGGGTACCACTGAAGCTTTCTTT
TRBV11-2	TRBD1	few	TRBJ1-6	CASRSQQGSSPLHF	TGTGCCAGCAGAAGCCAACAGGGGAGTTCACCCCTCCACTTT
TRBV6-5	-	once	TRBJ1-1	CASHRENTEAFF	TGTGCCAGCCACAGGGAGAACACTGAAGCTTTCTTT
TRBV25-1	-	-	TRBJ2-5	CASSERWSRTAQETQYF	TGTGCCAGCAGTGAGAGATGGTCCAGGACAGCTCAAGAGACCCAGTACTTC
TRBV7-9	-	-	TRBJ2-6	CASSPFSGANVLTF	TGTGCCAGCAGCCCCTTCTCTGGGGCCAACGTCCTGACTTTC
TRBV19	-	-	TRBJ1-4	CASRDATNEKLFF	TGTGCCAGTAGGGACGCAACTAATGAAAAACTGTTTTTT
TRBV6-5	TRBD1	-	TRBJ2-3	CASSYSRTGDTDTQYF	TGTGCCAGCAGTTACTCGAGGACAGGGGACACAGATACGCAGTATTTT
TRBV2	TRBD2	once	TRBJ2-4	CASSEEGGAKNIQYF	TGTGCCAGCAGTGAGGAGGGAGGGGCCAAAAACATTCAGTACTTC
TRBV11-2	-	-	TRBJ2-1	CASSLAAQSNEQFF	TGTGCCAGCAGCTTAGCGGCCCAGTCCAATGAGCAGTTCTTC
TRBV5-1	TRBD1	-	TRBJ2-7	CASSPTGTGISYEQYF	TGCGCCAGCAGTCCTACCGGGACAGGGATCTCCTACGAGCAGTACTTC
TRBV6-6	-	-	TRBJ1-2	CASSYYQGSRSYTF	TGTGCCAGCAGTTACTATCAGGGGTCTCGGAGCTACACCTTC
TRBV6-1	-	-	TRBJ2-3	CASSEVDTQYF	TGTGCCAGCAGTGAAGTAGATACGCAGTATTTT
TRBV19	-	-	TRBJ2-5	CASSISPTEETQYF	TGTGCCAGTAGTATATCCCCCACAGAAGAGACCCAGTACTTC
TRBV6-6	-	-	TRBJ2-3	CASSYGDTQYF	TGTGCCAGCAGTTACGGGGATACGCAGTATTTT
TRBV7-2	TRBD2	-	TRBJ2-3	CASSLAGRAVDTQYF	TGTGCCAGCAGCTTAGCTGGGAGGGCCGTAGATACGCAGTATTTT
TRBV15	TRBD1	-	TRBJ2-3	CATSFRQGYADTQYF	TGTGCCACCAGCTTCCGACAGGGGTACGCAGATACGCAGTATTTT
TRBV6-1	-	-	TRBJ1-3	CASSASVTAFSGNTIYF	TGTGCCAGCAGTGCAAGTGTGACAGCGTTCTCTGGAAACACCATATATTTT
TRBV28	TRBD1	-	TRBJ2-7	CASLDRAFPPYEQYF	TGTGCCAGCCTAGACAGGGCCTTTCCCCCCTACGAGCAGTACTTC
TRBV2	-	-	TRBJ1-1	CVTNRDMNTEAFF	TGTGTCACGAACAGGGACATGAACACTGAAGCTTTCTTT
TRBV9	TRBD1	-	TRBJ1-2	CASSTRDRTNYGYTF	TGTGCCAGCAGCACAAGGGACAGGACTAACTATGGCTACACCTTC